This T cell receptor beta chain was captured by sequencing in a study of PD-1 blockade in classical Hodgkin lymphoma. Study-wide results and caveats: Healthy donors were reported to have higher baseline TCR diversity than newly diagnosed patients. Complete responders showed a baseline diversity that resembled the diversity of newly diagnosed patients. Patients starting nivolumab less than 1 year after ASCT had lower diversity and were excluded from later analyses.

Profiling relied on immunoSEQ multiplex PCR, and the TCRdb table lists in-frame clones only, not all of them. The sample has about 4,700 clones; around 61% are singletons. In every patient, relapse followed autologous stem cell transplantation, while exposure to brentuximab vedotin differed. On this clone: Antigen: not known. At one boundary the junction diverges from the germline segment, which might be a read error.

There are 12 residues in the CDR3. CDR1 is SEHNR and CDR2 is FQNEAQ in the germline V gene (reference sequence). This chain joins TRBV7-9 and TRBJ2-7, with 8 nucleotides matching TRBD1. This specimen was peripheral blood mononuclear cells (PBMCs), taken before the second cycle of nivolumab. This clonotype originated in a human donor with classical Hodgkin lymphoma. The CDR3 reads CASSSLPGQENF. CDR3 bases: TGTGCCAGCAGCTCACTCCCGGGACAGGAAAACTTC.